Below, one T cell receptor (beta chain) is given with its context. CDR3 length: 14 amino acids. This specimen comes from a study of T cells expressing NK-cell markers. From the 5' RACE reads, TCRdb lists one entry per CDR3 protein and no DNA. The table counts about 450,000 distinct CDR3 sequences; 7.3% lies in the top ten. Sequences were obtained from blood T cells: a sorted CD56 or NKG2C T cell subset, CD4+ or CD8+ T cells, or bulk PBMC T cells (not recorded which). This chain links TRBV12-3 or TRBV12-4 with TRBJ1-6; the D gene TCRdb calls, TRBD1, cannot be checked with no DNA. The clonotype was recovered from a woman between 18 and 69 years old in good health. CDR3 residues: CASRPNRGDSPLHF.